Listed below are T cell receptor beta chains from one sample, sequenced in a study of beta chain features in type 1 diabetes. The table came from immunoSEQ multiplex PCR; TCRdb's copy has only in-frame clones and leaves some out. The sample records under 200,000 clones, around 8% being singletons. Sequencing used central memory CD4+ T cells from blood. These receptors were collected from a woman under 30 with type 1 diabetes. CDR3s include the opening cysteine and the closing phenylalanine or tryptophan. The order of the fields is V gene, D gene, CDR3 protein. The D gene is left open where the match is weak.

TRBV28 . CASLQAGNTEAFF
TRBV27 TRBD1 CASSLMDRVAGELFF
TRBV7-3 . CASSTQGHEQFF
TRBV4-3 . CASSQDFESYGYTF
TRBV5-4 . CASSQARGNEQFF
TRBV7-2 . CASSKEGDAYEQYF
TRBV29-1 . CSVEAPGTPYGYTF
TRBV19 . CASQRQPNTEAFF
TRBV6-5 . CASSEDYNEQFF
TRBV14 . CASTWGRGSYNEQFF
TRBV4-3 . CASSQGVAVAKNIQYF
TRBV2 . CASSEGATSNNEQFF
TRBV19 . CASRETVPYGYTF
TRBV10-3 . CAIRDSKSGDQPQHF
TRBV4-3 TRBD2 CASSGGTLAVASTDTQYF
TRBV7-2 TRBD1 CASSLNRGQETQYF
TRBV6-5 TRBD2 CATHQAGDGRNEQFF
TRBV30 . CAWRTGMNTEAFF
TRBV5-1 . CASSPDLARVYEQYF
TRBV7-2 TRBD2 CASSTGLAGGGEQFF
TRBV6-1 TRBD2 CASSGREKGTDTQYF
TRBV7-2 TRBD1 CASSTGTGYYEQYF